The source of this T cell receptor beta chain is a study of cytomegalovirus exposure and HLA in healthy donors. Study-level points and caveats: The study listed approximately 160 cytomegalovirus-associated TCR beta chains. The productive fraction for most TCR beta V segments was about 90% or about 30% in an earlier analysis. What was likely a sequencing artifact was a cluster of highly shared sequence variants.

Comment on this clone: Antigen specificity is unknown.

There are 15 residues in the CDR3. Germline V gene data show CDR1 as MNHNY and CDR2 as SVGAGI (reference sequence). 60 Vbeta and 13 Jbeta primers were used in PCR. This table comes from immunoSEQ multiplex PCR, and its TCRdb copy is limited to in-frame clones, with some not included. This table holds roughly 200,000 clones, approximately 80% found once. The rearrangement links TRBV6-6 to TRBJ2-5, with 7 bases matching TRBD2. The J call is uncertain, as TRBJ2-7 better fits the DNA end. Source material: PBMCs. This clonotype was sampled from a female donor in good health and CMV-seronegative. CDR3 bases: TGTGCCAGCAGTTATAAGCCTGTCAGGGAGGGCGAGCAGTACTTC. This encodes CASSYKPVREGEQYF.